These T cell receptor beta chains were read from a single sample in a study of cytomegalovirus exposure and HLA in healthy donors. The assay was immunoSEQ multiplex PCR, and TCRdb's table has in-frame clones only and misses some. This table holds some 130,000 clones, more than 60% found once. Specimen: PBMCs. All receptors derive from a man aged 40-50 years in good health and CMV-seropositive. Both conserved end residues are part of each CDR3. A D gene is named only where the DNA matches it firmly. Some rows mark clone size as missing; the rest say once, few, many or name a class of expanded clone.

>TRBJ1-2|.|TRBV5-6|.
CASSPGPYGYTF
TGTGCCAGCAGCCCAGGGCCGTATGGCTACACCTTC
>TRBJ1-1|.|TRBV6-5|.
CASSYSGGWNTEAFF
TGTGCCAGCAGTTACTCAGGAGGGTGGAACACTGAAGCTTTCTTT
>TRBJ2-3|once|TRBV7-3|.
CASSTGLGEDTQYF
TGTGCCAGCAGCACGGGACTTGGGGAAGATACGCAGTATTTT
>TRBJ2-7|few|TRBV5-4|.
CASSSGLVYEQYF
TGTGCCAGCAGCTCCGGTCTAGTCTACGAGCAGTACTTC
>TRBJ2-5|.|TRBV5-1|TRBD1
CASSSQQGAREQYF
TGCGCCAGCAGCTCGCAACAGGGGGCAAGGGAGCAGTACTTC
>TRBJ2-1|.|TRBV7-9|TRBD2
CASSMEREGHNEQFF
TGTGCCAGCAGTATGGAGCGGGAGGGCCACAATGAGCAGTTCTTC
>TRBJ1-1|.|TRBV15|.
CATSRDPTNLSAAFF
TGTGCCACCAGCAGAGATCCTACAAATCTCAGCGCAGCTTTCTTT
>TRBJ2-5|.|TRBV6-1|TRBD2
CASLLAGSETQYF
TGTGCCAGCCTGTTAGCGGGTTCAGAGACCCAGTACTTC
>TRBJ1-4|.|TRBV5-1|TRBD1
CASSLTTGANEKLFF
TGCGCCAGCAGCTTGACAACAGGGGCTAATGAAAAACTGTTTTTT
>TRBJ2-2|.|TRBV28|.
CASRLLGNTGELFF
TGTGCCAGCAGGCTGCTAGGGAACACCGGGGAGCTGTTTTTT
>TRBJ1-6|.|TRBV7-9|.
CASSSTGVGINSPLHF
TGTGCCAGCAGCTCGACAGGCGTCGGAATTAATTCACCCCTCCACTTT
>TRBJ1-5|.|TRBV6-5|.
CASSSRRGGYNQPQHF
TGTGCCAGCAGTTCCCGGAGGGGGGGGTACAATCAGCCCCAGCATTTT
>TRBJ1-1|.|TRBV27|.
CASSSRGLNTEAFF
TGTGCCAGCAGTTCTAGGGGATTGAACACTGAAGCTTTCTTT
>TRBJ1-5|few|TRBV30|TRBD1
CAWSASHWDRGSNQPQHF
TGTGCCTGGAGTGCCAGTCATTGGGACAGGGGAAGCAATCAGCCCCAGCATTTT
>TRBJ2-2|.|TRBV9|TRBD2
CASSVLASGDYPAGELFF
TGTGCCAGCAGCGTTTTGGCTAGCGGGGATTATCCTGCCGGGGAGCTGTTTTTT
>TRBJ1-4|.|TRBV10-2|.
CASSVRGEKLFF
TGCGCCAGCAGCGTAAGAGGTGAAAAACTGTTTTTT
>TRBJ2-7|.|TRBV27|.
CASTWLEGLGYEQYF
TGTGCCAGCACCTGGCTGGAGGGACTGGGCTACGAGCAGTACTTC
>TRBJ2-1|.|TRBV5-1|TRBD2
CASSPPSGRVGNEQFF
TGCGCCAGCAGCCCTCCTAGCGGGAGAGTCGGGAATGAGCAGTTCTTC
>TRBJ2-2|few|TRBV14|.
CASKPIGGTNTGELFF
TGTGCCAGTAAACCCATAGGGGGTACGAACACCGGGGAGCTGTTTTTT
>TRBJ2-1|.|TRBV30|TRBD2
CAWTRLAGGPYNEQFF
TGTGCCTGGACCCGACTAGCGGGAGGCCCCTACAATGAGCAGTTCTTC
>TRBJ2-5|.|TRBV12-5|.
CASGTSETQYF
TGTGCTAGTGGAACTTCAGAGACCCAGTACTTC
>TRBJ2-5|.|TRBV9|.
CASSERDQETQYF
TGTGCCAGCTCAGAGCGGGACCAAGAGACCCAGTACTTC
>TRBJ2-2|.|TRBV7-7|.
CASSLEGDTGELFF
TGTGCTAGCAGCTTAGAAGGGGACACCGGGGAGCTGTTTTTT
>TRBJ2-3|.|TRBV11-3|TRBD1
CASSPGQGWTDTQYF
TGTGCCAGCAGCCCCGGACAGGGGTGGACAGATACGCAGTATTTT
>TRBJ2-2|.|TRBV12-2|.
CASRSTRGVREGEAGELFF
TGTGCAAGTCGCTCTACCCGGGGGGTGAGGGAGGGTGAGGCCGGGGAGCTGTTTTTT
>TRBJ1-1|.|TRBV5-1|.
CASSSLSLQGSRTEAFF
TGCGCCAGCAGCTCCCTCTCATTACAGGGCTCGAGAACTGAAGCTTTCTTT
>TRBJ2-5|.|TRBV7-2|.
CASSLYGETQYF
TGTGCCAGCAGCTTATACGGGGAGACCCAGTACTTC
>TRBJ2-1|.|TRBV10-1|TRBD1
CASSARGRLSYNEQFF
TGCGCCAGCAGTGCCAGGGGGCGCCTCTCCTACAATGAGCAGTTCTTC
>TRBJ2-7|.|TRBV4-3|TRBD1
CASSQERGGGTGAYEQYF
TGCGCCAGCAGCCAAGAAAGGGGGGGAGGGACAGGGGCTTACGAGCAGTACTTC
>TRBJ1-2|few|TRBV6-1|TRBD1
CASSARGQDYGYTF
TGTGCCAGCAGTGCCAGGGGGCAGGACTATGGCTACACCTTC
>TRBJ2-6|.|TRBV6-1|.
CASSESFSGANVLTF
TGTGCCAGCAGTGAATCCTTCTCTGGGGCCAACGTCCTGACTTTC
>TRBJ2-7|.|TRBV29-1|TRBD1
CSGGDSYEQYF
TGCAGCGGTGGGGACAGCTACGAGCAGTACTTC
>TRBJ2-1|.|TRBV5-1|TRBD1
CASSLFGQGAINEQFF
TGCGCCAGCAGCTTGTTCGGCCAGGGGGCGATCAATGAGCAGTTCTTC
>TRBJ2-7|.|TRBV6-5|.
CASSYSTSQAYEQYF
TGTGCCAGCAGTTACTCGACTTCACAGGCCTACGAGCAGTACTTC
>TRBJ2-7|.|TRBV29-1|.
CSVGGGGDSYEQYF
TGCAGCGTTGGAGGCGGGGGCGACTCCTACGAGCAGTACTTC
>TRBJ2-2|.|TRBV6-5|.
CASSLKGPNTGELFF
TGTGCCAGCAGTCTGAAGGGGCCGAACACCGGGGAGCTGTTTTTT
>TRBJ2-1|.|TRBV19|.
CASSTDRPYLVQFF
TGTGCCAGTAGTACGGACAGACCCTATCTGGTGCAGTTCTTC
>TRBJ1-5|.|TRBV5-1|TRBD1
CASSPGQGGEPQHF
TGCGCCAGCAGCCCGGGACAGGGTGGAGAGCCCCAGCATTTT
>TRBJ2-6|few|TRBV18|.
CASTRDLGAASSGANVLTF
TGTGCCAGCACACGGGACCTGGGGGCAGCGAGCTCTGGGGCCAACGTCCTGACTTTC
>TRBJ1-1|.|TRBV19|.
CASSIAGSGVGLF
TGTGCCAGTAGTATAGCAGGGTCTGGCGTAGGATTATTT
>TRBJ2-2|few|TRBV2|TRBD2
CASSVRSGGNTGELFF
TGTGCCAGCAGTGTCCGGTCGGGAGGGAACACCGGGGAGCTGTTTTTT